This entry lists 13 T cell receptor delta chains sequenced from one sample in a study of γδ T cells in repeated Plasmodium falciparum infection. TCRdb re-called clones from the multiplex PCR reads via CATT. Among approximately 90,000 delta-chain clones listed, approximately 1% were seen once. Bulk repertoires came from Vgamma9/Vdelta2+ or Vdelta2-negative gammadelta T cells flow-sorted from PBMC. The source material was gamma-delta T cells from blood. These receptors all come from a pool of human donors (malaria-infected and uninfected, not separated).

With regard to this clone: The TCRdb protein, from a much larger clone, departs from this DNA's translation at residue 10, likely by read error; the protein shown derives from the DNA. This sequence joins TRDV2 and TRDJ1; D possibly corresponds to TRDD3 (5 bases). The J gene, left out of TCRdb, was set here by checking the DNA against germline. V was shortened by 1 base and J by 0 bases, with 32 bases between the two germline ends. The CDR3 contains 22 residues. Per germline, CDR1 GEAIGNYY and CDR2 EKD. The CDR3 region is CACDTVSRGPVPVYLDTDKLIF. Here the CDR3 DNA reads TGTGCCTGTGACACTGTTTCCAGGGGGCCAGTACCGGTTTATCTAGACACCGATAAACTCATCTTT.

This clone occurred a few times. TCRdb has a much larger clone's protein, which differs at residue 11 from the translation of this DNA, likely because of a read error; what is shown is the protein translated from the DNA. This rearrangement joins TRDV1 to TRDJ1; weak D call: TRDD3 (6 bases). TCRdb offers no J gene call, so here the DNA was matched to germline to obtain one. The CDR3 spans 18 residues. CDR1 is TSWWSYY and CDR2 is QGS in the germline V gene. Trimming took off 2 bases at V and 7 bases at J, with 26 bases between the two ends. CDR3: CALGETQELLEDTLKLIF. CDR3 DNA: TGTGCTCTTGGGGAAACGCAGGAACTACTGGAGGATACCCTTAAACTCATCTTT.

Worth noting for this clone: Given a far larger clone just one base away, this is likely a sequencing read error. Other DNA sequences within the sample encode an identical CDR3. In DNA form, the CDR3 reads TGTGCCTGCGACAAGGTGGGGGTTCTCTACACCGATAAACTCATCTTT. Translated, it gives CACDKVGVLYTDKLIF. The chain joins TRDV2 to TRDJ1; D perhaps matches TRDD3 (6 bases). Germline V gives CDR1 GEAIGNYY, CDR2 EKD. This CDR3 comprises 16 residues.

This clone has at least ten counts. The protein TCRdb gives is from a much larger clone and does not agree with this DNA's translation at residue 5, likely a read error; the protein shown here comes from the DNA. The chain is built from TRDV1 and TRDJ3, with TRDD3 identical over 7 bases. The CDR3 is 21 amino acids. V gave up 7 bases and J gave up 0 bases; unmatched junction bases: 18. Per germline, CDR1 TSWWSYY and CDR2 QGS. CDR3 protein: CALAFLGIRSDSSWDTRQMFF. The CDR3 nucleotides read TGTGCTCTTGCCTTCTTGGGGATAAGGTCGGATAGCTCCTGGGACACCCGACAGATGTTTTTC.

Comment on this clone: The protein given by TCRdb reflects a much larger clone and differs at residue 12 from this DNA's translation, likely from a read error; the protein shown is the DNA's translation. The rearrangement links TRDV2 to TRDJ1, with 7 bases fitting TRDD3. The J gene was missing in TCRdb and was found by matching the end of the DNA to germline. Germline trimming cut 4 bases from V and 7 bases from J; bases unmatched to any gene: 17. CDR1 and CDR2 (germline): GEAIGNYY, EKD. The CDR3 runs 16 residues. DNA of the CDR3: TGTGCCTGTGAACCTGCGGCCAAATGGGGGAGAGGTAAACTCATCTTT. Protein sequence: CACEPAAKWGRGKLIF.

This clone showed up just a few times. Only one base separates this from a far larger clonotype, so it likely reflects a read error. The same CDR3 also results from other DNA sequences found in this sample. This chain links TRDV1 with TRDJ1; 11 bases map to TRDD3. This CDR3 is 18 amino acids long. The germline V gene encodes CDR1 TSWWSYY and CDR2 QGS. CDR3 bases: TGTGCTCTTGGGGGGATTTGGTACTGGGGGATAAACACCGATAAGCTCATCTTT. This encodes CALGGIWYWGINTDKLIF.

This clone was seen more than once but under ten times. A read error likely explains why the TCRdb protein, taken from a much larger clone, differs from this DNA's translation at residue 15; the protein shown is translated from the DNA. No call exists for the J gene, whereas the V gene is TRDV2; the table assigns TRDD3, which was not confirmed against the DNA. This CDR3 region has 16 residues. The germline CDR1 and CDR2 sequences are GEAIGNYY and EKD. In DNA, the CDR3 is TGTGCCTGTGACCCGTTACTGGGGGATTACAGTGATAAACTCACCTTT. Encoded protein: CACDPLLGDYSDKLTF.

As for this clone: TCRdb's entry gives the protein of a much larger clone, which mismatches this DNA's translation at residue 5, likely from a read error; the protein reported here is translated from the DNA. The V call is TRDV2, the J call TRDJ1; 13 bases align to TRDD3. TCRdb does not report a J gene; here it was assigned by matching the DNA to germline references. Germline V lookup: CDR1 GEAIGNYY, CDR2 EKD. This CDR3 is 19 amino acids long. Trimming cost V 3 bases and J 3 bases; bases outside gene matches: 15. The CDR3 DNA is TGTGCCTGTGACGCCGTGGGAAGTACTGGGGGATACGGCGCCGATAAACTCATCTTT. Its protein is CACDAVGSTGGYGADKLIF.

Concerning this clone: A read error is likely here: a far larger clone is one base away. The same CDR3 arises from other DNA sequences in this sample as well. The chain carries TRDV2 and TRDJ3, with D possibly TRDD3 on 6 matching bases. Here the J gene was assigned by germline matching of the DNA, as TCRdb has none. Germline CDR1 is GEAIGNYY and CDR2 is EKD. CDR3 length: 16 residues. CDR3: CACDTVGYRDTRQMFF. DNA of the CDR3: TGTGCCTGTGACACCGTCGGATACCGGGACACCCGGCAGATGTTTTTC.

This clone came up a few times. Since a far larger clone is one base different, this is likely a read error. Other DNA sequences within the sample encode an identical CDR3. The rearrangement uses TRDV1 and TRDJ1; 8 nucleotides match TRDD3. Germline V gives CDR1 TSWWSYY, CDR2 QGS. The CDR3 totals 21 residues. The CDR3, as DNA: TGTGCTCTTGGGGAAATACGATCCCTGGTACTGGGGGCTCCGTACACCGATAAACTCATCTTC. It encodes CALGEIRSLVLGAPYTDKLIF.

This clone was seen ten or more times. This same CDR3 is encoded by further DNA sequences in the sample. The chain combines TRDV1 with TRDJ1, with D possibly matching TRDD3 (7 bases). The CDR3 is made up of 22 amino acids. Germline V lookup: CDR1 TSWWSYY, CDR2 QGS. V lost 2 bases, J lost 0 bases, and 31 bases lay in between. The CDR3 protein is CALGESHLLRVTGVEDTDKLIF. CDR3 in DNA: TGTGCTCTTGGGGAATCTCACCTCCTACGAGTTACTGGGGTGGAAGACACCGATAAACTCATCTTT.

Only a few counts were recorded for this clone. This DNA translates differently at residue 12 from the TCRdb protein, which is that of a much larger clone; a read error is likely, and the protein shown is the DNA's own translation. The chain is built from TRDV1 and TRDJ1; maybe TRDD2 (5 bases). TCRdb is silent on the J gene; assignment here came from matching the DNA to germline. Trimming left V 0 bases short and J 4 bases short, with 24 bases between. The CDR3 is made up of 19 amino acids. From germline, CDR1 is TSWWSYY and CDR2 QGS. CDR3 nucleotide sequence: TGTGCTCTTGGGGAACTACTCCTAGAGCCCTCGTGGAGGCGCGATAAACTCATCTTT. Its protein product is CALGELLLEPSWRRDKLIF.

On this clone: The protein TCRdb lists belongs to a much larger clone and differs from this DNA's translation at residue 16, which points to a read error; the protein shown is made from the DNA. The J gene is uncalled and the V gene is TRDV2; the table's D call of TRDD3 was not tested on the DNA. CDR1 GEAIGNYY and CDR2 EKD come from the germline V gene. The CDR3 sequence is 18 residues long. For the CDR3, the DNA is TGTGCCTGTGACAATCTTCCTACGATGCGGGGGAGCACCGATAAACCCATCTTT. Translated, it gives CACDNLPTMRGSTDKPIF.